The 10 T cell receptor beta chains given below trace back to one sample, sequenced in a study of blood T cell repertoires in COVID-19 (dated by TCRdb to about 2020). The library was built by means of the immunoSEQ multiplex PCR assay. The table was pulled from immuneACCESS by TCRdb, which kept in-frame rearrangements only. Such tables lose some clones; where checked, under half of the loss comes from unresolved V genes, and the rest has no known cause. Across this sample there are a few hundred thousand clones, with around 84% seen only once. About 3% of the sample belongs to the ten largest clones. The source material was peripheral blood. Source of these receptors: a human donor in a cohort sampled during active COVID-19.

The V call is TRBV9, the J call TRBJ2-5; 8 nucleotides align to TRBD2. The V gene end was trimmed by 0 bases and the J gene end by 4 bases; junction bases not matched to a gene: 5. CDR1 and CDR2 from the germline V gene are SGDLS and YYNGEE. The CDR3 length is 15 residues. CDR3 in amino acids: CASSVAPGGRETQYF. The CDR3 nucleotides are TGTGCCAGCAGCGTAGCGCCGGGAGGGCGAGAGACCCAGTACTTC. Combining the CDR3 with reference TRBV9 and TRBJ2-5 gives the whole variable domain DSGVTQTPKHLITATGQRVTLRCSPRSGDLSVYWYQQSLDQGLQFLIQYYNGEERAKGNILERFSAQQFPDLHSELNLSSLELGDSALYFCASSVAPGGRETQYFGPGTRLLVL.

The chain combines TRBV10-3 with TRBJ1-2; D might be TRBD1 (6 bases). V was cut by 4 bases and J by 0 bases, with 12 bases left in between. Germline values: CDR1 ENHRY, CDR2 SYGVKD. The CDR3 runs to 15 residues. In DNA, the CDR3 is TGTGCCATCAGTGCCCTACAGGGAGCTAACTATGGCTACACCTTC. Its protein product is CAISALQGANYGYTF.

The chain couples TRBV5-4 to TRBJ2-3; TRBD1 matches 8 bases. Per the germline V gene, CDR1 is SGHNT and CDR2 is YYREEE (reference sequence). V shed 0 bases, J shed 6 bases, and the junction held 6 bases outside the gene matches. The CDR3 covers 15 residues. The CDR3 nucleotides are TGTGCCAGCAGCTTGGCAGGGGGCGTCGGGGATACGCAGTATTTT. Amino acid sequence: CASSLAGGVGDTQYF. Full variable domain (outside the CDR3, taken from reference TRBV5-4 and TRBJ2-3): ETGVTQSPTHLIKTRGQQVTLRCSSQSGHNTVSWYQQALGQGPQFIFQYYREEENGRGNFPPRFSGLQFPNYSSELNVNALELDDSALYLCASSLAGGVGDTQYFGPGTRLTVL.

This sequence joins TRBV28 and TRBJ1-4; 11 nucleotides line up with TRBD1. Germline V gene lookup returns CDR1 MDHEN and CDR2 SYDVKM. CDR3 length: 15 residues. V gave up 5 bases and J gave up 7 bases; unmatched junction bases: 6. CDR3 protein: CASSQRTGGTEKLFF. The CDR3 DNA sequence: TGTGCCAGCAGTCAAAGGACAGGGGGCACTGAAAAACTGTTTTTT.

This chain links TRBV19 with TRBJ2-1; 8 bases are shared with TRBD1. With 5 bases clipped from V and 4 bases from J, the junction kept 13 bases outside the gene matches. The CDR3 covers 17 residues. Germline lookup yields CDR1 LNHDA and CDR2 SQIVND (reference sequence). CDR3 amino acids: CASSPRQGLEPYNEQFF. The CDR3 nucleotides read TGTGCCAGTAGTCCGAGACAGGGGTTGGAGCCTTACAATGAGCAGTTCTTC. Full variable domain (missing parts from reference TRBV19 and TRBJ2-1): DGGITQSPKYLFRKEGQNVTLSCEQNLNHDAMYWYRQDPGQGLRLIYYSQIVNDFQKGDIAEGYSVSREKKESFPLTVTSAQKNPTAFYLCASSPRQGLEPYNEQFFGPGTRLTVL.

The chain couples TRBV29-1 to TRBJ2-1; TRBD2 matches at 7 bases. The CDR3 spans 15 residues. Germline CDR1 reads SQVTM; CDR2 reads ANQGSEA. Germline trimming cut 7 bases from V and 1 base from J; bases unmatched to any gene: 10. The CDR3 region is CSGFSWTSSYNEQFF. CDR3 DNA: TGCAGCGGATTTTCTTGGACTAGTTCCTACAATGAGCAGTTCTTC.

V and J are TRBV30 and TRBJ1-5; perhaps TRBD1 as D (5 bases). Trimming shortened V by 2 bases and J by 6 bases, and 11 bases separated the two germline ends. Germline V gene lookup returns CDR1 GTSNPN and CDR2 SVGIG (reference sequence). There are 13 residues in the CDR3. The CDR3 sequence is CAWSTGVGQPQHF. CDR3 in DNA: TGTGCCTGGAGTACGGGGGTGGGTCAGCCCCAGCATTTT.

J is TRBJ2-3 and V is TRBV3-1 (or the pseudogene TRBV3-2); the match to TRBD1 covers 7 bases. Trimming removed 0 bases from V and 4 bases from J; junction bases left unmatched: 4. CDR3 size: 15 residues. The V gene's germline CDR1 is LGHDT and CDR2 YNNKEL (reference sequence). The CDR3 DNA sequence: TGTGCCAGCAGCCAAGAGACAGGGAACGCAGATACGCAGTATTTT. Its translation is CASSQETGNADTQYF.

The V and J genes are TRBV28 and TRBJ1-3; D is uncertain. V lost 2 bases and J 0 bases, leaving 11 bases between the germline ends. The CDR3 extends over 16 amino acids. Per germline, CDR1 MDHEN and CDR2 SYDVKM. The CDR3: CASSLPRTTSGNTIYF. The DNA for the CDR3 is TGTGCCAGCAGTTTACCAAGGACTACCTCTGGAAACACCATATATTTT.

The rearrangement joins TRBV5-1 to TRBJ2-5; 7 bases map to TRBD2. Looked up from germline, CDR1 is SGHRS and CDR2 is YFSETQ. With V trimmed by 3 bases and J by 4 bases, 3 bases remained unmatched. The CDR3 length is 13 residues. CDR3 in amino acids: CASSWGEGETQYF. CDR3 nucleotide sequence: TGCGCCAGCAGCTGGGGGGAGGGAGAGACCCAGTACTTC.